The rows below give T cell receptor beta chains drawn from one sample of a study of blood T cell repertoires in COVID-19. Libraries were prepared by immunoSEQ multiplex PCR; TCRdb keeps only in-frame clonotypes and omits some of them. The table includes more than 85,000 clones, more than 70% detected once. The sequenced material came from peripheral blood. All receptors come from a woman aged 80 or over with acute or convalescent COVID-19. The CDR3 runs from the conserved cysteine through the conserved F or W. D genes are given only for firm matches. Clone size is given for some rows only: seen once, a few or many times, or a class if the clone is expanded.

j_call d_call v_call clone_size cdr3_nt cdr3_aa
TRBJ1-3 TRBD1 TRBV18 NA TGTGCCAGCTCACCACTCGACAGGGTCTCTGGAAACACCATATATTTT CASSPLDRVSGNTIYF
TRBJ2-2 NA TRBV18 once TGTGCCAGCTCACCACCGGGGAGGACGGACACCGGGGAGCTGTTTTTT CASSPPGRTDTGELFF
TRBJ2-2 NA TRBV21-1 NA TGTGCCAGCAGCAAAGGCGGGGCGTTCAGCGAGTGCACCGGGGAGCTGTTTTTT CASSKGGAFSECTGELFF
TRBJ1-1 TRBD1 TRBV7-9 NA TGTGCCAGCAGCATAATGACAGGGGACACTGAAGCTTTCTTT CASSIMTGDTEAFF
TRBJ1-6 TRBD1 TRBV5-4 few TGTGCCAGCAGCTTATCAGGGGGAACTTATAATTCACCCCTCCACTTT CASSLSGGTYNSPLHF
TRBJ2-3 NA TRBV9 NA TGTGCCAGCAGCGCATCGGGGGGCACAGATACGCAGTATTTT CASSASGGTDTQYF
TRBJ2-1 NA TRBV10-3 NA TGTGCCATCGGACCCCCGGACCAAGCGGTCTACAATGAGCAGTTCTTC CAIGPPDQAVYNEQFF
TRBJ1-1 NA TRBV3-1/TRBV3-2 NA TGTGCCAGCAGCCAAGGGACATGGAACACTGAAGCTTTCTTT CASSQGTWNTEAFF
TRBJ1-3 TRBD1 TRBV6-5 NA TGTGCCAGCAGTTTCCAGGGGGCCTTCTCTGGAAACACCATATATTTT CASSFQGAFSGNTIYF
TRBJ1-3 TRBD1 TRBV20-1 few TGCAGTGCTAGTAAGGGGGCAGTTGGAAACACCATATATTTT CSASKGAVGNTIYF
TRBJ1-2 TRBD1 TRBV7-9 few TGTGCCAGCAGCTTACAGGGGGCAGATGGCTACACCTTC CASSLQGADGYTF
TRBJ1-1 NA TRBV4-3 NA TGCGCCAGCAGCCCGGGACAGAACACTGAAGCTTTCTTT CASSPGQNTEAFF
TRBJ2-5 NA TRBV20-1 NA TGCAGTGCTAGGACGACTAGTGCCCAGTACTTC CSARTTSAQYF
TRBJ1-5 NA TRBV6-5 NA TGTGCCAGCAGTTACTCGAAGTGGACAAATCAGCCCCAGCATTTT CASSYSKWTNQPQHF
TRBJ2-7 NA TRBV30 once TGTGCCTGGAGGAGGAGGGACGAGCAGTACTTC CAWRRRDEQYF
TRBJ2-7 TRBD2 TRBV7-3 NA TGTGCCAGCAGCCGAGCGGGAGGCTTGTCGGACGAGCAGTACTTC CASSRAGGLSDEQYF
TRBJ1-1 TRBD1 TRBV3-1/TRBV3-2 NA TGTGCCAGCAGCCCTGGGACAGGGGGGACCACTGAAGCTTTCTTT CASSPGTGGTTEAFF
TRBJ1-6 NA TRBV30 NA TGTGCCTGGAGTGTCGGACTTAGGGCTTCACCCCTCCACTTT CAWSVGLRASPLHF
TRBJ2-1 TRBD2 TRBV7-8 NA TGTGCCAGCAGCTTAGAACTAGCGGGGGGGCGGGCCTACAATGAGCAGTTCTTC CASSLELAGGRAYNEQFF
TRBJ1-2 TRBD1 TRBV7-3 NA TGTGCCAGCAGCTCGGACAGGGGGCGTTTTGGCTACACCTTC CASSSDRGRFGYTF
TRBJ1-5 TRBD1 TRBV7-8 NA TGTGCCAGCAGCTTTACAGGGACAGGCAATCAGCCCCAGCATTTT CASSFTGTGNQPQHF
TRBJ2-7 TRBD1 TRBV4-3 NA TGCGCCAGCAGCTTCCAAGGGGACAGGAATTCCTACGAGCAGTACTTC CASSFQGDRNSYEQYF
TRBJ2-3 TRBD1 TRBV28 once TGTGCCACCCTGTCCCGGGACAGGGGAACAGATACGCAGTATTTT CATLSRDRGTDTQYF
TRBJ1-6 NA TRBV5-1 NA TGCGCCAGCAGCTTATCGGCTAGCTCCTATAATTCACCCCTCCACTTT CASSLSASSYNSPLHF
TRBJ1-2 TRBD1 TRBV12-3/TRBV12-4 NA TGTGCCAGCAGCCCCGGACAGGGACATGGCTACACCTTC CASSPGQGHGYTF
TRBJ1-4 NA TRBV2 NA TGTGCCAGCAGTTTCCAGCAGGGAGGGGAAAAACTGTTTTTT CASSFQQGGEKLFF
TRBJ2-1 NA TRBV19 NA TGTGCCAGTAGGGTGGGAGGTGCCTACAATGAGCAGTTCTTC CASRVGGAYNEQFF